Listed below are T cell receptor beta chains from one sample, sequenced in a study of beta chain features in type 1 diabetes. TCRdb keeps only in-frame clones here, not all; method: immunoSEQ multiplex PCR. The sample consists of about 150,000 clones, 9.2% of them appearing once. The sequencing input was central memory CD4+ T cells from blood. The source of these receptors is a man between 18 and 29 years old in good health. Both conserved end residues are part of each CDR3. Each record gives: clone size, D gene, J gene, V gene, CDR3 DNA, CDR3 protein. D genes are given only for firm matches. A row's size may be missing; if present it is once, few, many or a size class.

size: few
D: NA
J: TRBJ1-2
V: TRBV7-8
DNA: TGTGCCAGCAGCTTAGCACACCTCAACTATGGCTACACCTTC
CDR3: CASSLAHLNYGYTF

size: NA
D: TRBD2
J: TRBJ2-1
V: TRBV10-3
DNA: TGTGCCATCAGCAAACCGACTAGCGGGGGGTGGAATGAGCAGTTCTTC
CDR3: CAISKPTSGGWNEQFF

size: many
D: NA
J: TRBJ1-1
V: TRBV5-6
DNA: TGTGCCAGCAGCTGGGGGACATCCAACACTGAAGCTTTCTTT
CDR3: CASSWGTSNTEAFF

size: many
D: TRBD1
J: TRBJ1-1
V: TRBV7-2
DNA: TGTGCCAGCAGTAGGACAGGGACGGGCACTGAAGCTTTCTTT
CDR3: CASSRTGTGTEAFF

size: few
D: TRBD2
J: TRBJ2-3
V: TRBV11-2
DNA: TGTGCCAGCAGCGCAGCGGGGGGGCCCTCAGATACGCAGTATTTT
CDR3: CASSAAGGPSDTQYF

size: many
D: NA
J: TRBJ1-5
V: TRBV7-8
DNA: TGTGCCAGCAGGCGGGACGGAGGGTTTAGCAATCAGCCCCAGCATTTT
CDR3: CASRRDGGFSNQPQHF

size: NA
D: TRBD2
J: TRBJ2-3
V: TRBV11-2
DNA: TGTGCCAGCAGCTTGACGGGGGGGCGTTTTGGAGATACGCAGTATTTT
CDR3: CASSLTGGRFGDTQYF

size: NA
D: NA
J: TRBJ2-7
V: TRBV4-3
DNA: TGCGCCAGCAGCCAAGTTGGCGACAGGTCCTACGAGCAGTACTTC
CDR3: CASSQVGDRSYEQYF

size: few
D: TRBD2
J: TRBJ2-1
V: TRBV30
DNA: TGTGCCTCCCCTCGGACTAGCGGGGGGGCGGGGCAGTTCTTC
CDR3: CASPRTSGGAGQFF

size: NA
D: NA
J: TRBJ1-1
V: TRBV5-6
DNA: TGTGCCAGCAGCTTGGAGAGCAGGGGAGCTTTCTTT
CDR3: CASSLESRGAFF

size: NA
D: NA
J: TRBJ1-2
V: TRBV5-4
DNA: TGTGCCAGCAGCTTTGGTACGAGAGGGTCTCGAGGCTACACCTTC
CDR3: CASSFGTRGSRGYTF

size: NA
D: NA
J: TRBJ1-2
V: TRBV5-4
DNA: TGTGCCAGCAGCGAGATTAACGACTATGGCTACACCTTC
CDR3: CASSEINDYGYTF

size: few
D: NA
J: TRBJ2-5
V: TRBV7-6
DNA: TGTGCCAGCAGCTTAGGCACAGGGCCCGGTACCCAGTACTTC
CDR3: CASSLGTGPGTQYF

size: NA
D: TRBD1
J: TRBJ1-2
V: TRBV4-1
DNA: TGCGCCAGCAGCCAAGATCGGCGGGCAGGGGGTGGCTACACCTTC
CDR3: CASSQDRRAGGGYTF